The rows below give T cell receptor beta chains drawn from one sample of a study of blood T cell repertoires in COVID-19. TCRdb's table, derived via immunoSEQ multiplex PCR, lists solely in-frame clones and lacks some. The data show 300,000 or so clones, more than 90% seen once. The sequencing sample was made of PBMCs or T cells enriched from blood (not recorded which). The receptors derive from a man in his sixties who had recovered from COVID-19. The CDR3 runs from the conserved cysteine through the conserved F or W. The order of the fields is D gene, V gene, J gene, CDR3 protein. A D gene is named only where the DNA matches it firmly.

>NA|TRBV20-1|TRBJ1-2
CSAGHIGYTF
>NA|TRBV28|TRBJ1-2
CASSLFDYGYTF
>TRBD2|TRBV29-1|TRBJ2-1
CSVDLKASGTRFFNEQFF
>NA|TRBV27|TRBJ2-1
CASSVLSSYNEQFF
>NA|TRBV7-2|TRBJ2-7
CASSLAGEYGEQYF
>TRBD1|TRBV5-1|TRBJ1-6
CASRIRTGADSPLHF
>NA|TRBV3-1/TRBV3-2|TRBJ2-7
CASSQATGSNYEQYF
>NA|TRBV5-1|TRBJ2-7
CASSLGLSRSSSYEQYF
>NA|TRBV7-3|TRBJ1-1
CASSSRGGTEAFF
>TRBD2|TRBV7-9|TRBJ2-1
CASSLEAGGLYEQFF
>TRBD2|TRBV7-6|TRBJ2-3
CASSLGLAGGITDTQYF
>TRBD1|TRBV19|TRBJ1-1
CASSATYDRGRMNTEAFF
>TRBD2|TRBV7-3|TRBJ2-7
CASRVSGEIGEQYF
>NA|TRBV18|TRBJ2-1
CASSPQASSYNEQFF
>NA|TRBV29-1|TRBJ2-7
CSVQQGYEQYF
>TRBD1|TRBV11-1|TRBJ1-1
CASSLGQGSTEAFF
>NA|TRBV18|TRBJ2-7
CASSPGRGEQYF
>NA|TRBV3-1/TRBV3-2|TRBJ2-7
CASSPVFRSSYEQYF
>NA|TRBV18|TRBJ2-5
CASSPKGETQYF
>NA|TRBV7-9|TRBJ2-5
CASSWTDTGHF
>TRBD2|TRBV27|TRBJ2-3
CASSLSLPGGRTDTQYF
>TRBD1|TRBV7-2|TRBJ1-5
CASSSQPTGGNQPQHF
>NA|TRBV19|TRBJ2-3
CASSIIDSSSTDTQYF
>NA|TRBV11-2|TRBJ2-5
CASSMDSLRETQYF
>NA|TRBV7-8|TRBJ1-1
CASSLEYSRTEAFF
>TRBD1|TRBV4-1|TRBJ1-2
CASSNGQGSVYGYTF
>NA|TRBV30|TRBJ2-7
CAWGMPSTKQYF
>TRBD1|TRBV28|TRBJ1-5
CASSTGGVGQPQHF
>NA|TRBV4-1|TRBJ1-6
CASSQGEAIGRFSPLHF
>TRBD2|TRBV30|TRBJ2-3
CAWRGKGGQRDTQYF
>TRBD2|TRBV4-1|TRBJ2-2
CASSQEAGLSGELFF
>NA|TRBV20-1|TRBJ1-2
CSASRGLSNYGYTF
>TRBD2|TRBV4-3|TRBJ2-3
CASSPSGGAADTQYF
>NA|TRBV5-1|TRBJ2-5
CASSLVWREAGETQYF
>NA|TRBV27|TRBJ1-3
CASSPRTAIGTIYF
>TRBD1|TRBV19|TRBJ1-6
CASSTGDRVNSPLHF
>TRBD2|TRBV7-9|TRBJ2-3
CASSPWTSGTTDTQYF
>TRBD1|TRBV5-6|TRBJ2-6
CASSPTGQGSLGANVLTF
>TRBD1|TRBV15|TRBJ1-4
CATGNTRQGPNEKLFF
>NA|TRBV6-2/TRBV6-3|TRBJ2-1
CASSYETRKQFF
>TRBD1|TRBV19|TRBJ2-5
CASRDRGIETQYF
>TRBD1|TRBV5-4|TRBJ1-2
CASSLGQGAENYGYTF
>NA|TRBV6-5|TRBJ1-1
CASRQGNTEAFF
>TRBD1|TRBV5-1|TRBJ2-2
CASSPGQGRDTGELFF